This passage covers 17 T cell receptor beta chains from one sample sequenced in a study of blood T cell repertoires in COVID-19 (TCRdb year 2020). Libraries were prepared through the immunoSEQ multiplex PCR assay. Here the immuneACCESS table is served through TCRdb, limited to in-frame sequences with V and J called. Missing clones are a known gap in these copies; in checked studies unresolved V genes cover under half, and the rest lacks a known reason. The sample contains 200,000 to 250,000 clones, about 87% of them found a single time. The top ten hold roughly 1.7% of the sample. The sequenced sample was PBMCs or T cells enriched from blood (not recorded which). The receptors originated from a woman in her forties or fifties who had recovered from COVID-19.

Only one count was recorded for this clone. The CDR3 is CASSDGLRNYEQYF. CDR3 DNA sequence: TGTGCCAGCAGTGACGGTTTGAGGAACTACGAGCAGTACTTC. The chain couples TRBV2 to TRBJ2-7; D gene ambiguous. With 3 bases removed from V and 3 bases from J, the gap between germline ends came to 12 bases. The V gene's germline CDR1 is SNHLY and CDR2 FYNNEI. This CDR3 is 14 amino acids long. The full variable domain, rest sourced from reference TRBV2 and TRBJ2-7, is EPEVTQTPSHQVTQMGQEVILRCVPISNHLYFYWYRQILGQKVEFLVSFYNNEISEKSEIFDDQFSVERPDGSNFTLKIRSTKLEDSAMYFCASSDGLRNYEQYFGPGTRLTVT.

This clone came up a few times. J is TRBJ1-4 and V is TRBV18; D is unclear. V was pared by 4 bases and J by 0 bases, with 12 bases between. The CDR3 extends over 16 amino acids. Germline loops: CDR1 KGHSH, CDR2 LQKENI. DNA for the CDR3: TGTGCCAGCTCACTCGGGCCGGGAGCAACTAATGAAAAACTGTTTTTT. It specifies CASSLGPGATNEKLFF. The whole variable domain, filled in from reference TRBV18 and TRBJ1-4, reads NAGVMQNPRHLVRRRGQEARLRCSPMKGHSHVYWYRQLPEEGLKFMVYLQKENIIDESGMPKERFSAEFPKEGPSILRIQQVVRGDSAAYFCASSLGPGATNEKLFFGSGTQLSVL.

This chain links TRBV3-1 (or the pseudogene TRBV3-2) with TRBJ2-1; 8 nucleotides line up with TRBD2. Trimming took 6 bases from V and 4 from J; bases not matched to a gene: 5. In germline, CDR1 is LGHDT, CDR2 YNNKEL (reference sequence). This CDR3 comprises 14 residues. CDR3 nucleotide sequence: TGTGCCAGCAGTCGGCTAGCGGGTTACAATGAGCAGTTCTTC. Residues: CASSRLAGYNEQFF.

The chain combines TRBV27 with TRBJ2-5; 12 bases agree with TRBD1. Germline CDR1 MNHEY, CDR2 SMNVEV (reference sequence). V lost 8 bases to trimming and J lost 4 bases; unmatched junction nucleotides: 5. This CDR3 contains 14 residues. DNA of the CDR3: TGTGCCAGCCAGGGACAGGGGGCTGGAGAGACCCAGTACTTC. Protein sequence: CASQGQGAGETQYF.

V gene TRBV7-6 combines with J gene TRBJ2-5; tentatively, D is TRBD2 (7 bases). CDR3 length equals 14 residues. Per the germline V gene, CDR1 is SGHVS and CDR2 is FNYEAQ. The germline V and J ends were trimmed by 6 bases and 4 bases, with 15 bases remaining between them. The CDR3 is CASSSTGRGETQYF. For the CDR3, the DNA is TGTGCCAGCAGTTCTACAGGGAGGGGAGAGACCCAGTACTTC.

The gene calls are TRBV11-3 and TRBJ2-7, with a possible D match to TRBD1 (6 bases). Between the trimmed V and J ends, which lost 3 bases and 3 bases, there was a span of 15 bases. The length of the CDR3 is 15 residues. CDR1 SGHNT and CDR2 YENEEA come from the germline V gene. CDR3 in amino acids: CASSFYRELYYEQYF. CDR3 DNA: TGTGCCAGCAGCTTCTACAGGGAGCTCTACTACGAGCAGTACTTC.

The J gene is TRBJ2-2, the V gene TRBV5-1; 8 nucleotides align to TRBD1. In germline, CDR1 is SGHRS, CDR2 YFSETQ. There are 16 residues in the CDR3. With V trimmed by 3 bases and J by 0 bases, 4 bases remained unmatched. The chain's CDR3 is CASSSPGGANTGELFF. Here the CDR3 DNA reads TGCGCCAGCAGCTCCCCAGGGGGCGCGAACACCGGGGAGCTGTTTTTT. Full variable domain (remainder filled in from reference TRBV5-1 and TRBJ2-2): KAGVTQTPRYLIKTRGQQVTLSCSPISGHRSVSWYQQTPGQGLQFLFEYFSETQRNKGNFPGRFSGRQFSNSRSEMNVSTLELGDSALYLCASSSPGGANTGELFFGEGSRLTVL.

The chain links TRBV29-1 to TRBJ2-6; 7 bases agree with TRBD1. Germline V gene data show CDR1 as SQVTM and CDR2 as ANQGSEA. The CDR3 extends over 13 amino acids. V trimming: 7 bases; J trimming: 2 bases; junction bases outside the gene matches: 2. This chain's CDR3 is CSATGTGANVLTF. DNA for the CDR3: TGCAGCGCGACAGGGACTGGGGCCAACGTCCTGACTTTC.

The V gene is TRBV15, the J gene TRBJ2-3, with D unresolved. Between the trimmed V and J ends, which lost 0 bases and 5 bases, there was a span of 6 bases. CDR3 length: 13 residues. Germline values: CDR1 LNHNV, CDR2 YYDKDF (reference sequence). DNA for the CDR3: TGTGCCACCAGCAGAGATCCAGGAGATACGCAGTATTTT. Protein: CATSRDPGDTQYF.

This chain uses TRBV12-3 or TRBV12-4 with TRBJ1-4, with TRBD1 matching 8 bases. This CDR3 has 12 residues. Trimming cost V 5 bases and J 10 bases; bases outside gene matches: 3. As DNA, the CDR3 is TGTGCCAGCAGTGACAGGGGTAGAAAACTGTTTTTT. Its protein is CASSDRGRKLFF.

This chain connects TRBV18 to TRBJ1-5; unclear D gene. The CDR3 is made up of 14 amino acids. V lost 3 bases and J lost 4, with 10 bases in between. Germline V gene sequence: CDR1 KGHSH, CDR2 LQKENI. CDR3 sequence (DNA): TGTGCCAGCTCACCCAGCGCCTCAAATCAGCCCCAGCATTTT. Amino acids: CASSPSASNQPQHF.

The gene calls are TRBV20-1 and TRBJ1-4, with D perhaps TRBD1 (5 bases). The V end lost 3 bases, the J end lost 3 bases, and 17 bases lay between the germline ends. This CDR3 spans 16 amino acids. From germline, CDR1 is DFQATT and CDR2 SNEGSKA (reference sequence). The CDR3 DNA reads as TGCAGTGCTAGTGTTCCCTCAGGGACTGCTAATGAAAAACTGTTTTTT. Its protein is CSASVPSGTANEKLFF.

This clone was counted once. V usage is TRBV5-1 and J usage is TRBJ2-3, with D perhaps matching TRBD2 (6 bases). Germline lookup yields CDR1 SGHRS and CDR2 YFSETQ. The ends were cut back, 1 base at V and 6 bases at J, with 9 bases in the middle. The CDR3 is 13 residues long. CDR3 region: CASSLRSGDTQYF. CDR3 bases: TGCGCCAGCAGCTTGCGGAGCGGGGATACGCAGTATTTT.

This clone was seen only a few times. Other DNA sequences from this sample encode an identical CDR3 as well. The gene calls are TRBV29-1 and TRBJ1-1; TRBD1 aligns across 7 bases. In germline, CDR1 is SQVTM, CDR2 ANQGSEA. CDR3 length: 12 amino acids. V lost 4 bases, J lost 1 base, and 0 bases stayed unmatched. CDR3 nucleotides: TGCAGCGTTGGACAGGGGAACACTGAAGCTTTCTTT. The encoded protein is CSVGQGNTEAFF.

The rearrangement uses TRBV3-1 (or the pseudogene TRBV3-2) and TRBJ2-4, with D possibly TRBD2 on 5 matching bases. CDR3 size: 17 residues. The V and J ends lost 0 bases and 6 bases respectively, with 18 bases between them. Germline CDR1 LGHDT, CDR2 YNNKEL (reference sequence). The CDR3 loop is CASSQDKGSNRGNIQYF. CDR3 in DNA: TGTGCCAGCAGCCAAGATAAAGGGAGCAATCGGGGAAACATTCAGTACTTC.

This chain joins TRBV6-4 and TRBJ1-2; 10 bases agree with TRBD1. V shed 6 bases and J 4 bases; nucleotides not matched to a gene: 5. CDR3 size: 14 residues. Germline V gives CDR1 MRHNA, CDR2 SNTAGT. The CDR3 DNA reads as TGTGCCAGCAGCGGGACAGGGGATTCCTATGGCTACACCTTC. It translates to CASSGTGDSYGYTF.

The genes are TRBV4-2 and TRBJ2-3, with 7 bases identical to TRBD1. The junction had 10 bases not matched to a gene; V was cut back by 1 base and J by 6 bases. Germline lookup yields CDR1 LGHNA and CDR2 YNFKEQ. The CDR3 length is 16 residues. CDR3 sequence reads: CASSQGLQGSSDTQYF. The CDR3 DNA reads as TGTGCCAGCAGCCAAGGGTTACAGGGGTCCTCGGATACGCAGTATTTT.